This entry concerns a single TCR beta chain. This receptor's antigen is unknown. The sample holds no much larger clone one base away, and base qualities are not on file. CD8 naive samples were obtained by positive selection for CCR7 among CD45RO-negative cells, yielding a CD45RA+CCR7+ population from which TemRA cells were excluded. The donors were healthy, HIV-negative adults with no recently reported acute infections or vaccinations. Every donor was a Caucasian adult living in Nashville, Tennessee, USA. After blood collection by leukapheresis, PBMCs were isolated using Ficoll-Histopaque density gradient centrifugation and then cryopreserved in the vapor phase of liquid nitrogen. Analytical flow cytometry was used to check the purity and quantity of every magnetically sorted T cell population. Genomic DNA was isolated from every sorted fraction and measured by UV absorbance on a Nanodrop 2000c. Using the deep immunoSEQ assay, TCR CDR3 regions were amplified from genomic DNA by multiplex PCR. Genomic DNA extracted from each cell subset was distributed evenly over all wells of several immunoSEQ 96-well plates, and each plate served as one replicate. For sorted subsets, about 220 ng of genomic DNA, equivalent to around 31,000 T cell genomes, went into each replicate PCR. The purified libraries were quantified using a Qubit 3.0 fluorometer, sized with a Bioanalyzer 2100, and then quantified again using the KAPA Library Quantification kit. A separate single-read 150-cycle Illumina NextSeq 550 flow cell was used to sequence each immunoSEQ 96-well plate. The paper's processing steps were these. Because the immunoSEQ output held only junctional sequences and lacked quality scores, the filtering could not match the filtering applied to full-length reads. Sequences were annotated with PyIR, a Python wrapper for IgBLAST v1.9, and V/J genes and CDR3 were assigned using IMGT germline references. Reads were filtered out if the reads had weak V/J assignments (E-value above 1e-6), no CDR3, stop codons, out-of-frame junctions, or ambiguous translated residues. A V3J clonotype was defined by an identical inferred V gene, J gene, and CDR3 amino acid sequence. Percentage overlap between repertoires was computed as shared unique clonotypes divided by the size of the smaller repertoire. Richness of each repertoire was evaluated using RTK rarefaction, the Chao1 estimator, and Recon v2.1 estimates of unobserved clonotypes. OLGA was used to compute generation probabilities for all TCRbeta clonotypes that the gDNA method yielded from a handful of donors. Drawn from immuneACCESS, this table holds only the in-frame rearrangements with V and J called that TCRdb kept. Clones are partly lost; checked studies trace under half to an unresolved V gene and leave the rest unexplained. The V and J calls and the clone size are those of that table, but D and trimming were determined from the DNA. This sample gives under 600,000 clones in total; 95% to 98% of them show up just once. 0.3% to 0.35% of the sample is held by the ten biggest clonotypes.

These data belong to a study of shared clonotypes between healthy human individuals (TCRdb year 2020). Broadly, across the study: The cohort included a few men and a couple of women between 18 and 49 years of age. Per donor, three plates each were used for CD4 naive and CD4 memory, two for CD8 naive, and one for CD8 memory. To estimate repertoire size and how much clonotypes are shared between individuals, the study performed deep sequencing of blood TCR repertoires from roughly five healthy adults. Different laboratories and diverse techniques were used to prepare libraries and sequence TCR repertoires, to increase sequencing depth and limit assay-specific biases. Each donor's leukapheresis produced roughly between roughly 0.85 and 10 billion PBMCs.

The paper as a whole reports these results and caveats: Because the study included a small number of donors, the genetic and exposure-history diversity represented was limited. Sampling was limited to blood, and TCR repertoires in tissue likely differ from TCR repertoires in blood. Based on pairwise subsampling, the degree of clonotype sharing among donors was expected to be affected by sequencing depth. Across a handful of donors, approximately 5% of naive CD4, roughly 3.8% of naive CD8, under 2.5% of memory CD4, and roughly 0.41% of memory CD8 clonotypes were shared. Higher generation probabilities were observed for clonotypes shared by all four sorted-subset donors than for non-shared clonotypes. Rarefaction of sorted-subset datasets indicated incomplete sequencing despite the large sequencing depth. Naive subsets generally had larger estimated clonotype richness than memory subsets.

The CDR3, from cysteine to phenylalanine, totals 14 residues. This entry keeps only the CDR3 DNA: 42 bases, framed from base 1. The sequence links TRBV21-1 to TRBJ2-7; TRBD2, the table's D call, was not compared with the DNA. TRBV21-1 is annotated as a pseudogene. Sample: naive CD8+ T cells sorted from blood. The cell subset or site label on this specimen signifies: CD45RA+CCR7+. The clonotype was recovered from a young man in good health. DNA sequence: TGTGCCAGCAGCAGACCGGGACTACCATGCGAGCAGTACTTC. This codes for CASSRPGLPCEQYF.